This is a list of T cell receptor beta chains from one sample in a study of blood T cell repertoires in COVID-19. Method: immunoSEQ multiplex PCR; TCRdb's copy keeps in-frame clones and lacks some. The table lists about 180,000 clones, about 87% of them singletons. The source material was peripheral blood. These receptors all come from a woman under 40 with acute or convalescent COVID-19. Both conserved end residues are part of each CDR3. A D gene is named only where the DNA matches it firmly. Clone size is not always given. Where it is, it says once, few, many or a class for expanded clones.

>NA|TRBJ2-7|TRBV9|once
TGTGCCAGCAGCGATGGACATACCTACGAGCAGTACTTC
CASSDGHTYEQYF
>TRBD2|TRBJ2-3|TRBV5-1|NA
TGCGCCAGCAGTTTTCAGGGGAGCGGGAGTGCAGATACGCAGTATTTT
CASSFQGSGSADTQYF
>NA|TRBJ2-1|TRBV29-1|NA
TGCAGCGTTGTTGCGGCCACCCAGTTCTTC
CSVVAATQFF
>NA|TRBJ1-1|TRBV5-4|NA
TGTGCCAGCAGCTTGCGCGGTTACACTGAAGCTTTCTTT
CASSLRGYTEAFF
>NA|TRBJ1-2|TRBV6-5|NA
TGTGCCAGCATGCAGCCAGGGGTTAGCTATGGCTACACCTTC
CASMQPGVSYGYTF
>TRBD2|TRBJ2-3|TRBV28|NA
TGTGCCAGCAGGGGAGGGCTCGTAGCCTCCGCTGATACGCAGTATTTT
CASRGGLVASADTQYF
>TRBD2|TRBJ2-7|TRBV3-1/TRBV3-2|NA
TGTGCCAGCAGTCCCAGAGCGGGGGCTTACGAGCAGTACTTC
CASSPRAGAYEQYF
>TRBD2|TRBJ2-4|TRBV4-2|once
TGTGCCAGCAGCCAGGCCGGGACTAGCGGAACTACCCAAAACATTCAGTACTTC
CASSQAGTSGTTQNIQYF
>NA|TRBJ1-2|TRBV7-2|NA
TGTGCCAGCAGCTTCCGTCGGGGGGGCTACACCTTC
CASSFRRGGYTF
>TRBD1|TRBJ2-2|TRBV10-1|NA
TGCGCCAGCACCGACAGGACAGGGACCGGGGAGCTGTTTTTT
CASTDRTGTGELFF
>TRBD2|TRBJ2-7|TRBV19|NA
TGTGCCAGTAGTATGAGACGGGAGGGGTACGAGCAGTACTTC
CASSMRREGYEQYF
>NA|TRBJ2-7|TRBV7-2|NA
TGTGCCAGCAGCTTCCACTACGAGCAGTACTTC
CASSFHYEQYF
>TRBD2|TRBJ2-5|TRBV3-1/TRBV3-2|NA
TGTGCCAGCAGCCTACTAGCGGGAGGACTCCAAGAGACCCAGTACTTC
CASSLLAGGLQETQYF
>TRBD1|TRBJ2-5|TRBV3-1/TRBV3-2|NA
TGTGCCGCCGAGAACAGGGGGCAAGAGACCCAGTACTTC
CAAENRGQETQYF
>TRBD2|TRBJ2-1|TRBV30|NA
TGTGCCTGGAGTCCCGGACTAGCGGGAGACAATGAGCAGTTCTTC
CAWSPGLAGDNEQFF
>NA|TRBJ1-6|TRBV7-9|NA
TGTGCCAGCAGCTTAGTCCAGGGGCCGTTTTTGGCCCTCCACTTT
CASSLVQGPFLALHF
>NA|TRBJ1-1|TRBV27|NA
TGTGCCAGCAGTTCGGTCAGGCCCCACAGGTTAATGCTGAACACTGAAGCTTTCTTT
CASSSVRPHRLMLNTEAFF
>TRBD1|TRBJ1-5|TRBV6-6|NA
TGTGCCAGCAGGGATTGGGACAGGGGGAAGGTTCAGCCCCAGCATTTT
CASRDWDRGKVQPQHF
>NA|TRBJ1-1|TRBV7-2|NA
TGTGCCAGCAGCCCGGTGAAAGACACTGAAGCTTTCTTT
CASSPVKDTEAFF
>NA|TRBJ1-1|TRBV3-1/TRBV3-2|NA
TGTGCCAGCAGCCAGGGGAGGAACACTGAAGCTTTCTTT
CASSQGRNTEAFF
>TRBD2|TRBJ2-1|TRBV7-9|NA
TGTGCCAGCAGCTCCGGGACTAGCGGGTTCAATGAGCAGTTCTTC
CASSSGTSGFNEQFF
>TRBD1|TRBJ2-7|TRBV6-1|NA
TGTGCCAGCAGTGAAGTTGCTGGACAGGGTGTAGGAGAGCAGTACTTC
CASSEVAGQGVGEQYF
>NA|TRBJ1-2|TRBV6-6|NA
TGTGCCAGCAGTTACTCGAGGGGAGACAGGACGAATGGCTACACCTTC
CASSYSRGDRTNGYTF
>NA|TRBJ1-6|TRBV4-2|NA
TGTGCCAGCAGCCAAAAAAGGGGCAGCAACAATAATTCACCCCTCCACTTT
CASSQKRGSNNNSPLHF
>NA|TRBJ2-6|TRBV5-5|NA
TGTGCCAGCAGCCCGTGGAGGGTTTCTGGGGCCAACGTCCTGACTTTC
CASSPWRVSGANVLTF
>NA|TRBJ1-5|TRBV19|NA
TGTGCCAGTAGTATGTCGTCCCATAGAGGCAGCAATCAGCCCCAGCATTTT
CASSMSSHRGSNQPQHF
>TRBD2|TRBJ2-1|TRBV7-9|NA
TGTGCCAGCAGCCCGTTCCTGGGGACTAGTGCTTACAATGAGCAGTTCTTC
CASSPFLGTSAYNEQFF
>TRBD2|TRBJ2-2|TRBV6-1|NA
TGTGCCAGCAGTGAACTGGGACTAGCGGGAGTCGGGGAGCTGTTTTTT
CASSELGLAGVGELFF
>NA|TRBJ2-6|TRBV9|NA
TGTGCCAGCAGCGTAGGTCTCAATACCCGAGGTTCTGGGGCCAACGTCCTGACTTTC
CASSVGLNTRGSGANVLTF
>TRBD2|TRBJ2-5|TRBV27|once
TGTGCCAGCAGTTCCTTAGCGGGTTACCAAGAGACCCAGTACTTC
CASSSLAGYQETQYF
>NA|TRBJ1-1|TRBV14|NA
TGTGCCAGCAGCCAAGATCGGAGAGAAGCTTTCTTT
CASSQDRREAFF
>NA|TRBJ2-6|TRBV11-3|NA
TGTGCCAGCAGCGTACGCGGTATTGGGGCCAACGTCCTGACTTTC
CASSVRGIGANVLTF
>TRBD2|TRBJ2-7|TRBV6-1|NA
TGTGCCAGCAGTGAAGCGGGACTAGCGGAGATATACGAGCAGTACTTC
CASSEAGLAEIYEQYF
>TRBD2|TRBJ2-3|TRBV6-5|NA
TGTGCCAGCAGGAGGACTAGTGCAGATACGCAGTATTTT
CASRRTSADTQYF
>NA|TRBJ2-5|TRBV5-1|NA
TGCGCCAGCAGCTTTCTAGCGCTACAAGAGACCCAGTACTTC
CASSFLALQETQYF